These T cell receptor beta chains were read from a single sample in a study of T cell repertoires in cytomegalovirus infection. TCRdb reprocessed the reads via MiXCR and lists one record per CDR3 protein. Of more than 500,000 distinct CDR3 sequences in the sample, approximately 15% were seen once. The sequenced material came from CD8+ T cells from PBMCs. Every receptor here comes from a human donor in good health (CMV status not recorded). Some clones in this sample may be carry-over from other donors' samples. Both conserved end residues are part of each CDR3. The order of the fields is CDR3 length, V gene, J gene, D gene, clone size, CDR3 protein, CDR3 DNA. D genes are given only for firm matches. Not every row has a clone size; where given, it reads once, few, many or a size class.

>13|TRBV12-5|TRBJ1-1|-|-
CASGLTDGTEAFF
TGTGCTAGTGGTTTGACAGATGGGACTGAAGCTTTCTTT
>15|TRBV5-4|TRBJ2-5|-|-
CASSLAGASPETQYF
TGTGCCAGCAGCTTGGCCGGAGCGAGCCCAGAGACCCAGTACTTC
>14|TRBV7-9|TRBJ2-7|-|-
CASSTWESVGEQYF
TGTGCCAGCAGCACCTGGGAAAGCGTGGGCGAGCAGTACTTC
>14|TRBV6-2/TRBV6-3|TRBJ2-7|-|many
CASSYSGPSYEQYF
TGTGCCAGCAGTTATAGTGGACCCTCCTACGAGCAGTACTTC
>19|TRBV14|TRBJ2-1|TRBD2|many
CASSQDRAAREGPVNEQFF
TGTGCCAGCAGCCAAGATAGAGCGGCGCGGGAGGGCCCTGTGAATGAGCAGTTCTTC
>17|TRBV27|TRBJ2-3|TRBD2|-
CASSLPGLAGQTDMQYF
TGTGCCAGCAGCCTCCCCGGACTAGCGGGACAGACAGATATGCAGTATTTT
>15|TRBV12-3/TRBV12-4|TRBJ2-7|TRBD1|many
CASSLVTGGGYEQYF
TGTGCCAGCAGTTTGGTGACAGGGGGAGGCTACGAGCAGTACTTC
>13|TRBV27|TRBJ2-7|-|-
CASSQTSSYEQYF
TGTGCCAGCAGCCAGACCTCCTCCTACGAGCAGTACTTC
>15|TRBV4-2|TRBJ2-1|-|few
CASSQATGNYNEQFF
TGTGCCAGCAGCCAAGCCACAGGGAACTACAATGAGCAGTTCTTC
>15|TRBV7-3|TRBJ2-1|TRBD2|many
CASSPTSGGPHEQFF
TGTGCCAGCAGCCCTACTAGCGGGGGGCCCCATGAGCAGTTCTTC
>14|TRBV2|TRBJ2-5|TRBD2|-
CATPGTSGKETQYF
TGTGCCACCCCTGGGACTAGCGGAAAAGAGACCCAGTACTTC
>14|TRBV24-1|TRBJ2-1|-|once
CATSREGQYNVQFF
TGTGCCACCAGTCGAGAAGGACAGTACAATGTGCAGTTCTTC
>15|TRBV7-9|TRBJ1-1|TRBD1|many
CASSSTGTGGTEAFF
TGTGCCAGCAGCTCAACCGGGACAGGGGGTACTGAAGCTTTCTTT
>11|TRBV7-9|TRBJ1-2|-|few
CASSFVDGYTF
TGTGCCAGCAGCTTCGTCGATGGCTACACCTTC
>13|TRBV20-1|TRBJ1-5|-|many
CSAQDDSNQPQHF
TGCAGTGCCCAGGATGATAGCAATCAGCCCCAGCATTTT
>13|TRBV11-2|TRBJ1-2|-|few
CASSFTRTDGYTF
TGTGCCAGCAGCTTCACACGGACAGATGGCTACACCTTC
>13|TRBV3-1|TRBJ2-2|-|-
CASSSGTSGELFF
TGTGCCAGCAGCTCAGGGACATCCGGGGAGCTGTTTTTT
>15|TRBV5-4|TRBJ2-7|-|-
CASSLEGALPWEQYF
TGTGCCAGCAGCTTGGAAGGGGCCCTCCCTTGGGAGCAGTACTTC
>15|TRBV12-3/TRBV12-4|TRBJ2-3|-|few
CASSFPTALTDTQYF
TGTGCCAGCAGTTTTCCCACGGCCCTCACAGATACGCAGTATTTT
>14|TRBV4-1|TRBJ2-7|-|many
CASSQESGRYEQYF
TGCGCCAGCAGCCAAGAATCAGGGCGCTACGAGCAGTACTTC
>14|TRBV6-1|TRBJ2-7|TRBD2|-
CASSDLSGSNEQYF
TGTGCCAGCAGCGACCTTAGCGGGAGCAACGAGCAGTACTTC
>14|TRBV7-9|TRBJ2-7|-|-
CASSLGLSVYEQYF
TGTGCCAGCAGCTTAGGTTTAAGTGTCTACGAGCAGTACTTC
>18|TRBV7-4|TRBJ1-4|TRBD1|-
CASSSHRDRGTTNEKLFF
TGTGCCAGCAGCTCACACCGGGACAGGGGCACAACTAATGAAAAACTGTTTTTT
>17|TRBV6-1|TRBJ2-2|TRBD2|many
CASSVPRLAANTGELFF
TGTGCCAGCAGTGTACCAAGACTAGCGGCGAACACCGGGGAGCTGTTTTTT
>16|TRBV7-8|TRBJ2-1|TRBD2|many
CASSPYLAGEHNEQFF
TGTGCCAGCAGCCCTTACTTGGCGGGAGAACACAATGAGCAGTTCTTC
>15|TRBV7-3|TRBJ2-3|TRBD2|many
CASSLGTSNTDTQYF
TGTGCCAGCAGCCTCGGGACTAGTAACACAGATACGCAGTATTTT
>17|TRBV13|TRBJ1-3|-|few
CASSSIEDTVNGNTIYF
TGTGCCAGCAGCTCAATTGAGGATACAGTCAATGGAAACACCATATATTTT
>15|TRBV5-1|TRBJ2-5|TRBD1|many
CASSAGTVFRETQYF
TGCGCCAGCAGCGCAGGGACAGTTTTTCGAGAGACCCAGTACTTC
>15|TRBV12-5|TRBJ2-7|TRBD1|-
CASLSADRGADEQYF
TGTGCTAGCCTGAGCGCCGACAGGGGGGCCGACGAGCAGTACTTC
>16|TRBV6-1|TRBJ2-7|TRBD1|-
CAIWTGGIPSSYEQYF
TGTGCCATCTGGACAGGGGGGATCCCTAGCTCCTACGAGCAGTACTTC
>17|TRBV19|TRBJ1-5|TRBD1|-
CASSIRYGTGGSQPQHF
TGTGCCAGTAGTATCAGATATGGGACAGGGGGAAGTCAGCCCCAGCATTTT
>17|TRBV6-1|TRBJ2-5|TRBD2|few
CASSDYLAGGPWETQYF
TGTGCCAGCAGTGACTACCTAGCGGGAGGGCCCTGGGAGACCCAGTACTTC
>17|TRBV12-3/TRBV12-4|TRBJ1-2|TRBD1|many
CASTLLTGSIEDYGYTF
TGTGCCAGCACCCTCCTGACAGGGAGTATTGAGGACTATGGCTACACCTTC
>16|TRBV24-1|TRBJ2-3|-|-
CATSTDGGFGTDTQYF
TGTGCCACGAGTACCGATGGGGGGTTTGGGACAGATACGCAGTATTTT
>19|TRBV27|TRBJ2-1|TRBD2|-
CASLPPGLAGVYSYNEQFF
TGTGCCAGCCTACCTCCGGGACTAGCGGGGGTATACTCATACAATGAGCAGTTCTTC
>16|TRBV7-9|TRBJ1-4|-|many
CASSSTMGGTNEKLFF
TGTGCCAGCAGCTCTACGATGGGGGGAACTAATGAAAAACTGTTTTTT
>16|TRBV28|TRBJ2-3|TRBD2|-
CASSSQGLAGTDTQYF
TGTGCCAGCAGTTCCCAAGGACTAGCGGGCACAGATACGCAGTATTTT
>15|TRBV10-2|TRBJ2-5|TRBD2|-
CASSESSGGMETQYF
TGCGCCAGCAGTGAGAGTAGCGGGGGTATGGAGACCCAGTACTTC
>14|TRBV12-3/TRBV12-4|TRBJ1-1|-|many
CASRGNRIDTEAFF
TGTGCCAGCAGGGGAAACAGGATAGACACTGAAGCTTTCTTT
>16|TRBV27|TRBJ2-3|TRBD2|-
CASSLIAGGSTDTQYF
TGTGCCAGCAGTTTAATAGCGGGGGGAAGCACAGATACGCAGTATTTT
>15|TRBV28|TRBJ1-5|TRBD1|many
CASSPTGGAGQPQHF
TGTGCCAGCAGCCCCACAGGGGGCGCCGGTCAGCCCCAGCATTTT
>13|TRBV5-6|TRBJ1-4|-|-
CASSLGANKKLFF
TGTGCCAGCAGCTTGGGAGCGAATAAAAAACTGTTTTTT
>15|TRBV7-9|TRBJ1-1|TRBD1|many
CASSEGQSLNTEAFF
TGTGCCAGCAGCGAGGGACAGAGCCTGAACACTGAAGCTTTCTTT
>13|TRBV5-4|TRBJ1-1|TRBD1|many
CASSFRDSREAFF
TGTGCCAGCAGCTTCCGGGACAGCAGAGAAGCTTTCTTT
>16|TRBV6-2/TRBV6-3|TRBJ2-1|-|-
CASRPLAPSSYNEQFF
TGTGCCAGCAGACCCCTAGCGCCCAGCTCCTACAATGAGCAGTTCTTC
>16|TRBV6-5|TRBJ2-5|-|many
CASSYSSGTLQETQYF
TGTGCCAGCAGTTACTCCTCCGGGACATTACAAGAGACCCAGTACTTC
>14|TRBV4-1|TRBJ2-5|-|-
CASSQDSVIGTQYF
TGCGCCAGCAGCCAAGACTCAGTGATAGGGACCCAGTACTTC
>18|TRBV27|TRBJ2-1|TRBD2|few
CASSPPQETSGSRNEQFF
TGTGCCAGCAGTCCCCCCCAAGAAACTAGCGGGAGTAGAAATGAGCAGTTCTTC
>12|TRBV7-2|TRBJ2-1|-|many
CASSPALIEQFF
TGTGCCAGCAGCCCGGCACTTATTGAGCAGTTCTTC
>16|TRBV7-9|TRBJ2-3|TRBD2|many
CASSITSGVYTDTQYF
TGTGCCAGCAGCATAACGAGCGGGGTATACACAGATACGCAGTATTTT
>18|TRBV12-5|TRBJ1-2|TRBD1|many
CASGSDRDRETANYGYTF
TGTGCTAGTGGTTCCGACCGGGACAGGGAGACAGCTAACTATGGCTACACCTTC
>15|TRBV19|TRBJ1-3|-|few
CASRSSAVAGNTIYF
TGTGCCAGTAGGAGCAGTGCGGTCGCGGGAAACACCATATATTTT